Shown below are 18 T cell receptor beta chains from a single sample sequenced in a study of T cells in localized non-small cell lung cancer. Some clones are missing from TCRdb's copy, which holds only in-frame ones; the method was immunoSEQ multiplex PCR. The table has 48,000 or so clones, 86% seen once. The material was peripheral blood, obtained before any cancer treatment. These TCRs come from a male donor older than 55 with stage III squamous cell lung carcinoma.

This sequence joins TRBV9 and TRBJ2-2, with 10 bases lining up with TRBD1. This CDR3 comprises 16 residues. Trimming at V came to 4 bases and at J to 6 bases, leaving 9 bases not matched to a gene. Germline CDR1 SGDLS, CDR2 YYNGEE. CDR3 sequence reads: CASSPQGDRGPGELFF. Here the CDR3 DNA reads TGTGCCAGCAGCCCCCAAGGCGACAGGGGGCCCGGGGAGCTGTTTTTT.

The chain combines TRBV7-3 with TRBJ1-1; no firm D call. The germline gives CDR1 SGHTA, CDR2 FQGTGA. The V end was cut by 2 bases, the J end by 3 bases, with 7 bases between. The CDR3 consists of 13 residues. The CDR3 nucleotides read TGTGCCAGCAGCTTAGTATGGGACACTGAAGCTTTCTTT. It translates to CASSLVWDTEAFF.

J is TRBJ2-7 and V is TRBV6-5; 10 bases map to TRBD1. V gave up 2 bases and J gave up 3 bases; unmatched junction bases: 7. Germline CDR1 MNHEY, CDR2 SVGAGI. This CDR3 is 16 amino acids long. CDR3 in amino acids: CASSYVSGQGGYEQYF. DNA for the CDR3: TGTGCCAGCAGTTACGTAAGCGGACAGGGGGGCTACGAGCAGTACTTC.

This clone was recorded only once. The CDR3 spells CASSPLGRDYGYTF. In DNA, the CDR3 is TGCGCCAGCAGCCCACTTGGGAGGGACTATGGCTACACCTTC. The chain joins TRBV4-3 to TRBJ1-2; the D is unclear. CDR1 LGHNA and CDR2 YSLEER come from the germline V gene. With 4 bases removed from V and 3 bases from J, the gap between germline ends came to 12 bases. The CDR3 loop spans 14 amino acids.

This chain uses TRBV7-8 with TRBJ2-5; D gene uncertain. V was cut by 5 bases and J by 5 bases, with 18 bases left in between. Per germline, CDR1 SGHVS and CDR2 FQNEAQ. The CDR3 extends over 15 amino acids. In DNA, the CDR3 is TGTGCCAGCAGCCCTCGGAGTGCCGTGTGGGAGACCCAGTACTTC. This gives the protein CASSPRSAVWETQYF.

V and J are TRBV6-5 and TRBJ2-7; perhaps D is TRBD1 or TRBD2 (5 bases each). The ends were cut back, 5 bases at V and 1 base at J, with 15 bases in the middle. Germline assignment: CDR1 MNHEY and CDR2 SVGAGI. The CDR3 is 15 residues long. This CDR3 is CASSPGTVESYEQYF. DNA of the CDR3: TGTGCCAGCAGTCCTGGGACGGTAGAATCCTACGAGCAGTACTTC.

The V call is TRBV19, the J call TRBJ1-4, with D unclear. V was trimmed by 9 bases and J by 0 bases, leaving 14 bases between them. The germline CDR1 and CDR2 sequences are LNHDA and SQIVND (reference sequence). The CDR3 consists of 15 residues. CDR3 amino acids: CASRRTVSTNEKLFF. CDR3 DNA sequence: TGTGCCAGCCGGCGTACAGTTTCAACTAATGAAAAACTGTTTTTT.

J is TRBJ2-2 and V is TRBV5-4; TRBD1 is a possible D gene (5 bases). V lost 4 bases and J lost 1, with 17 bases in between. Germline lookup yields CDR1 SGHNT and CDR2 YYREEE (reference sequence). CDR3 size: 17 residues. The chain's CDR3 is CASSPLPPGLNTGELFF. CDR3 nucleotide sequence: TGTGCCAGCAGCCCGCTACCTCCAGGGTTGAACACCGGGGAGCTGTTTTTT.

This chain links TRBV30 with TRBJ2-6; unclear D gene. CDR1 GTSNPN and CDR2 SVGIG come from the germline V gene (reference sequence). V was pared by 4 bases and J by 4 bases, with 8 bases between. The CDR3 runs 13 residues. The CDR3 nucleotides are TGTGCCTGGACCAGGTCCGGGGCCAACGTCCTGACTTTC. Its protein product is CAWTRSGANVLTF. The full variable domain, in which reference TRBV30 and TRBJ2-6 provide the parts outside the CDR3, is SQTIHQWPATLVQPVGSPLSLECTVEGTSNPNLYWYRQAAGRGLQLLFYSVGIGQISSEVPQNLSASRPQDRQFILSSKKLLLSDSGFYLCAWTRSGANVLTFGAGSRLTVL.

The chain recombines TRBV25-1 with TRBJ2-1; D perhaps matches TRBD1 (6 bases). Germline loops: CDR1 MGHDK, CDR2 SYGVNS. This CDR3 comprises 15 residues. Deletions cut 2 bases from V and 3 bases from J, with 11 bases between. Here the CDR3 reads CASSETDRVYNEQFF. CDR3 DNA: TGTGCCAGCAGTGAAACGGACAGAGTCTACAATGAGCAGTTCTTC.

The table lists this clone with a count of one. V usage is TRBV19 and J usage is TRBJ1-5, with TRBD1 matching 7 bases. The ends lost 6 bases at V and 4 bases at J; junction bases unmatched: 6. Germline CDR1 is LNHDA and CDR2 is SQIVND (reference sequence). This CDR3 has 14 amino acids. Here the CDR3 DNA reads TGTGCCAGTAGGGGCCCGACAGGGAATCAGCCCCAGCATTTT. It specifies CASRGPTGNQPQHF.

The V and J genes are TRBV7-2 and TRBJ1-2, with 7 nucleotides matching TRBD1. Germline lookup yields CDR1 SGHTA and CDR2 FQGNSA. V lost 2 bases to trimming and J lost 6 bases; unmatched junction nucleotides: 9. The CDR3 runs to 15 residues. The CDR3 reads CASSLNWQGVHGYTF. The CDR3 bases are TGTGCCAGCAGCTTAAATTGGCAGGGGGTCCATGGCTACACCTTC.

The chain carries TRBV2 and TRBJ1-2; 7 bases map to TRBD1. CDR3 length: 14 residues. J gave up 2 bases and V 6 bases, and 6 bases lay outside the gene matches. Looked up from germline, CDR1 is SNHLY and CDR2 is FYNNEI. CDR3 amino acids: CASRRETGNYGYTF. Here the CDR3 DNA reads TGTGCCAGCAGGAGGGAGACAGGGAACTATGGCTACACCTTC.

The CDR3 DNA follows: TGTGCCAGCAGTGACTCGGGGGTGGGGTGGCGCTCTGGGGCCAACGTCCTGACTTTC. It yields the protein CASSDSGVGWRSGANVLTF. The chain carries TRBV6-4 and TRBJ2-6; perhaps D is TRBD1 or TRBD2 (5 bases each). V lost 0 bases and J 0 bases, leaving 15 bases between the germline ends. Germline V gives CDR1 MRHNA, CDR2 SNTAGT. The CDR3 totals 19 residues.

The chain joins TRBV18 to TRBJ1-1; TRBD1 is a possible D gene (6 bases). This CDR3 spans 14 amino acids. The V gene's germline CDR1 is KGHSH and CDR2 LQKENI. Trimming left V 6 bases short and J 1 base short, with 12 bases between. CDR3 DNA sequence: TGTGCCAGCTCCGTCGCGGGACAGAACACTGAAGCTTTCTTT. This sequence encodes CASSVAGQNTEAFF.

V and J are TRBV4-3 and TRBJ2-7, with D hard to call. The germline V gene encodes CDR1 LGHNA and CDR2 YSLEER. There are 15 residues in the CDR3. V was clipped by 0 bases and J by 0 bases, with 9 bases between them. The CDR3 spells CASSQDISDSYEQYF. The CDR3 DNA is TGCGCCAGCAGCCAAGATATATCTGACTCCTACGAGCAGTACTTC.

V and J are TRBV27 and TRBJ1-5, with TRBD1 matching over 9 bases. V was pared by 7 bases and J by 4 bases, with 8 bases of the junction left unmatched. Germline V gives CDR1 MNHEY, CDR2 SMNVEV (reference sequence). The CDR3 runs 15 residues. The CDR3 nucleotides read TGTGCCAGCACCCTCCGGGGACAGGGAAATCAGCCCCAGCATTTT. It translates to CASTLRGQGNQPQHF.

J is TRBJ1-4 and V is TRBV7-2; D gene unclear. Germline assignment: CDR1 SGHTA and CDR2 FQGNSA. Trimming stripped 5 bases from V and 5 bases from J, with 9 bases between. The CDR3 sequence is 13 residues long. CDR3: CASSPDLNEKLFF. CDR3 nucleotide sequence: TGTGCCAGCAGCCCAGACCTCAATGAAAAACTGTTTTTT.